A selection of T cell receptor beta chains follows, all from one sample in a study of cytomegalovirus exposure and HLA in healthy donors. Assay used: immunoSEQ multiplex PCR; TCRdb lists only in-frame clones, some missing. This table holds some 250,000 clones, roughly 86% found once. Sample: PBMCs. The receptors stem from a woman aged 30 to 39 in good health and CMV-seropositive. Each CDR3 is given with its conserved first and last residue. Each record gives: J gene, D gene, clone size, V gene, CDR3 DNA, CDR3 protein. D genes are given only for firm matches. Size is omitted from some rows. Given values are once, few, many or a class for expanded clones.

TRBJ1-1	NA	NA	TRBV5-1	TGCGCCAGCAGCTTGATCGGTCAGGGTGGCACTGAAGCTTTCTTT	CASSLIGQGGTEAFF
TRBJ2-7	TRBD2	NA	TRBV9	TGTGCCAGCAGCGTAGAGCCGGGGGCCCTAGCGGGAGGATCCTACGAGCAGTACTTC	CASSVEPGALAGGSYEQYF
TRBJ1-3	TRBD1	NA	TRBV5-6	TGTGCCAGCAGCCGTCAGGGGGTATCTGGAAACACCATATATTTT	CASSRQGVSGNTIYF
TRBJ2-1	NA	NA	TRBV6-5	TGTGCCAGCAGTTACTCATTGGAGGCCTACAATGAGCAGTTCTTC	CASSYSLEAYNEQFF
TRBJ1-2	NA	NA	TRBV19	TGTGCCAGTAGTATATCCTCTCGTGGCTACACCTTC	CASSISSRGYTF
TRBJ1-2	TRBD1	NA	TRBV6-5	TGTGCCAGCAGGACGGACAGGGGCCTATATGGCTACACCTTC	CASRTDRGLYGYTF
TRBJ2-2	TRBD2	NA	TRBV15	TGTGCCACCAGCAGAGATACGAGCGGGAGGGCGCGCACCGGGGAGCTGTTTTTT	CATSRDTSGRARTGELFF
TRBJ1-4	NA	NA	TRBV5-1	TGCGCCAGCAGCTTGGCGCCGGGGGAAATTGAAAAACTGTTTTTT	CASSLAPGEIEKLFF
TRBJ2-1	NA	NA	TRBV4-2	TGTGCCAGCAGCCGTCTCCGGGGGACTGGATCCTACAATGAGCAGTTCTTC	CASSRLRGTGSYNEQFF
TRBJ2-7	TRBD1	NA	TRBV29-1	TGCAGCGTTACGGACAGGGATCTAGGGGAGCAGTACTTC	CSVTDRDLGEQYF
TRBJ1-4	NA	once	TRBV30	TGTGCCTGGAGTGTACTTTACCCAGGGAATAATGAAAAACTGTTTTTT	CAWSVLYPGNNEKLFF
TRBJ2-1	TRBD2	NA	TRBV5-1	TGCGCCAGCAGCTTGGCGGGTTGGGGGGGGAATGAGCAGTTCTTC	CASSLAGWGGNEQFF
TRBJ1-2	NA	NA	TRBV15	TGTGCCACCAGCACATCAGGGTATCAGAACTATGGCTACACCTTC	CATSTSGYQNYGYTF
TRBJ1-2	TRBD1	NA	TRBV27	TGTGCCAGCAGTTTATATTTACCAACGGGACAGGTTCTTCTCAACACCTATGGCTACACCTTC	CASSLYLPTGQVLLNTYGYTF
TRBJ2-1	NA	NA	TRBV6-5	TGTGCCAGCAGTTACGGGCAGGGCAATATCAATGAGCAGTTCTTC	CASSYGQGNINEQFF
TRBJ2-5	TRBD2	NA	TRBV5-4	TGTGCCAGCAGCGCGACTAGCGGGGATCAAGAGACCCAGTACTTC	CASSATSGDQETQYF
TRBJ2-3	NA	NA	TRBV5-6	TGTGCCAGCAGCTTGGAGCAGGGTGGTTACACAGATACGCAGTATTTT	CASSLEQGGYTDTQYF
TRBJ2-3	NA	NA	TRBV4-1	TGCGCCAGCAGCCAGGTTACCAGACAGACTAGTCATAAAACGACTAGAGATACGCAGTATTTT	CASSQVTRQTSHKTTRDTQYF
TRBJ2-7	TRBD1	NA	TRBV15	TGTGCCACCAGTACCGGGACAGGACCCTCCTACGAGCAGTACTTC	CATSTGTGPSYEQYF
TRBJ2-2	NA	NA	TRBV6-5	TGTGCCAGCAGTCCAATAGACAGCGGGGAGCTGTTTTTT	CASSPIDSGELFF
TRBJ2-5	NA	NA	TRBV25-1	TGTGCCAGCAGTGAATATAAGGGGAATCGGGAGACCCAGTACTTC	CASSEYKGNRETQYF
TRBJ2-1	TRBD2	NA	TRBV9	TGTGCCAGTTCGGTGGCGGGAGGGCCATTGGATGAGCAGTTCTTC	CASSVAGGPLDEQFF
TRBJ1-1	NA	NA	TRBV19	TGTGCCAGTTCAAAACGGCGCGGAAGCGGTGAACCGGGCGAAGCTTTCTTT	CASSKRRGSGEPGEAFF
TRBJ2-7	TRBD1	NA	TRBV6-1	TGTGCCAGCAGTGAAGCCGAGGACAGGGGGAACGAGCAGTACTTC	CASSEAEDRGNEQYF
TRBJ2-6	TRBD1	NA	TRBV27	TGTGCCAGCAGTTTGGAGGGACAGGGCGCTGGGGCCAACGTCCTGACTTTC	CASSLEGQGAGANVLTF
TRBJ2-1	TRBD2	NA	TRBV9	TGTGCCAGCAGAGCCGGGACTAGCGGGAACAATGAGCAGTTCTTC	CASRAGTSGNNEQFF
TRBJ2-7	TRBD2	NA	TRBV27	TGTGCCAGCAGTCAAACACTAGCGATAAATATCTACGAGCAGTACTTC	CASSQTLAINIYEQYF
TRBJ1-2	NA	NA	TRBV11-2	TGTGCCAGCAGCCGTAACAGCCTTCTCTATGGCTACACCTTC	CASSRNSLLYGYTF
TRBJ2-1	TRBD2	NA	TRBV27	TGTGCCACCACCCTCGGCGGGGGTTACAATGAGCAGTTCTTC	CATTLGGGYNEQFF
TRBJ1-1	NA	NA	TRBV14	TGTGCCAGCAGCCGGCAGTACACTGAAGCTTTCTTT	CASSRQYTEAFF
TRBJ1-3	TRBD1	few	TRBV11-3	TGTGCCAGCAGCCGGGACAGGGCGCGAAACACCATATATTTT	CASSRDRARNTIYF
TRBJ2-7	NA	NA	TRBV18	TGTGCCAGCTCACCACGTGTCGGAGGCTCCTACGAGCAGTACTTC	CASSPRVGGSYEQYF
TRBJ2-2	NA	NA	TRBV18	TGTGCCAGCTCACCGTCGGATCCGGGTGGGGAGCTGTTTTTT	CASSPSDPGGELFF
TRBJ1-1	NA	NA	TRBV7-3	TGTGCCAGCAGCTTAAGTGTGGGGGGCACTGAAGCTTTCTTT	CASSLSVGGTEAFF
TRBJ2-7	NA	once	TRBV27	TGTGCCAGCAGTTTATTAGGGGGAAAGTACGAGCAGTACTTC	CASSLLGGKYEQYF
TRBJ2-3	NA	NA	TRBV11-2	TGTGCCAGCAGCTTATACGGGTCTAGGACAGATACGCAGTATTTT	CASSLYGSRTDTQYF
TRBJ2-1	TRBD2	few	TRBV5-4	TGTGCCAGCAGCTTGAAACTAGCGGGAGTCTACGATGAGCAGTTCTTC	CASSLKLAGVYDEQFF
TRBJ2-7	NA	NA	TRBV30	TGTGCCTGGAGTCCCCCTACTCGCGAGCAGTACTTC	CAWSPPTREQYF
TRBJ2-5	NA	NA	TRBV9	TGTGCCAGCAGCACGTCCCCCGTTAGTGGAGAGACCCAGTACTTC	CASSTSPVSGETQYF
TRBJ2-3	TRBD1	NA	TRBV25-1	TGTGCCAGCAGGGGGACAGGGGTAGGCACAGATACGCAGTATTTT	CASRGTGVGTDTQYF
TRBJ2-3	NA	NA	TRBV7-3	TGTGCCAGCAGCTTACATAGCGGTCACACAGATACGCAGTATTTT	CASSLHSGHTDTQYF
TRBJ1-4	TRBD1	NA	TRBV7-8	TGTGCCAGCAGCTTTAACAGGGGGAATGAAAAACTGTTTTTT	CASSFNRGNEKLFF